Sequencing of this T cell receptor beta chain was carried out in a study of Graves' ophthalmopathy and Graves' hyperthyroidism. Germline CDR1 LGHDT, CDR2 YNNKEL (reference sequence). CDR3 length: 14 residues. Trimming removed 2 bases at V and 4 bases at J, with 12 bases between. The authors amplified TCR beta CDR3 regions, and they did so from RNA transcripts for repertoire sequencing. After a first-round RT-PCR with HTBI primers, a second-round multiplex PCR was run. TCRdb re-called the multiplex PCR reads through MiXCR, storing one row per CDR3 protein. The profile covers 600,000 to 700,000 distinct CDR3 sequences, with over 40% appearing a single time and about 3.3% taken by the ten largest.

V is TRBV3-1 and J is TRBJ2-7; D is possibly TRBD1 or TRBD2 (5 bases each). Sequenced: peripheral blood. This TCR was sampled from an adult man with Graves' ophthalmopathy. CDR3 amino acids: CASSQRDLPYEQYF. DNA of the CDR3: TGTGCCAGCAGCCAACGGGACCTCCCTTACGAGCAGTACTTC.